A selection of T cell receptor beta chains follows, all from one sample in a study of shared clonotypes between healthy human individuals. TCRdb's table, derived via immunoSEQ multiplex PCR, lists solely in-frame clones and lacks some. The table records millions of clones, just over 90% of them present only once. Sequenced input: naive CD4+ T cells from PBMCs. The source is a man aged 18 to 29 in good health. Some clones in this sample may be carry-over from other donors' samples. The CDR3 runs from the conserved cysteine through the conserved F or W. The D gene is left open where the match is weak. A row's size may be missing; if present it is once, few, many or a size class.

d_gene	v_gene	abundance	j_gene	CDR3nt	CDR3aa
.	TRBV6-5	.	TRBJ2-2	TGTGCCAGCAGGCGGCCGGCAAACACCGGGGAGCTGTTTTTT	CASRRPANTGELFF
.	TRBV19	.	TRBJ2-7	TGTGCCAGCGGACCCATCGGAGGCTACGAGCAGTACTTC	CASGPIGGYEQYF
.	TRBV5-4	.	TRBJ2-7	TGTGCCAGCAGCGGAGCCGACGAGGGGGGCGAGCAGTACTTC	CASSGADEGGEQYF
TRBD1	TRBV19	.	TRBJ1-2	TGTGCCAGTAGTATCGGGACAGCGGATGGCTACACCTTC	CASSIGTADGYTF
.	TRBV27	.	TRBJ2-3	TGTGCCAGCAGGCCTAGGACGCCCACAGATACGCAGTATTTT	CASRPRTPTDTQYF
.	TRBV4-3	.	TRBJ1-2	TGCGCCAGCAGCCCAGCCATTTACGGGACGGACTATGGCTACACCTTC	CASSPAIYGTDYGYTF
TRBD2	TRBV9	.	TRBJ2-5	TGTGCCAGCACTTCGGGGGGGGCTGAGACCCAGTACTTC	CASTSGGAETQYF
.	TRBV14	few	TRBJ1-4	TGTGCCAGCAGCCAAGCCTTTGCAGGAGCTGAAAAACTGTTTTTT	CASSQAFAGAEKLFF
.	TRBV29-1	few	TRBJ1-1	TGCAGCGTTCTCCGCGGGGGTCTTGAAGCTTTCTTT	CSVLRGGLEAFF
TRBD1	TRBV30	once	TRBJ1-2	TGTGCCTGGATCAGGGGGCCCAATGGCTACACCTTC	CAWIRGPNGYTF
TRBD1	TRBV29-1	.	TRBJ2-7	TGCAGCGCCGGGACAGCCTCCTACGAGCAGTACTTC	CSAGTASYEQYF
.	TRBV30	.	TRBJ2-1	TGTGCCTGGAGTCCATCTAGAACAAGCTCCTACAATGAGCAGTTCTTC	CAWSPSRTSSYNEQFF
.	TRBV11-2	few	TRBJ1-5	TGTGCCAGCAGCTTGAGGGAGGCACAGCCCCAGCATTTT	CASSLREAQPQHF
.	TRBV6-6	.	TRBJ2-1	TGTGCCAGCAGTCAGGGCTCCTACAATGAGCAGTTCTTC	CASSQGSYNEQFF
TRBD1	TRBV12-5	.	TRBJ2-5	TGTGCTAGTGGTTTGACCTGGACAGGGGGGATGGGAGAGACCCAGTACTTC	CASGLTWTGGMGETQYF
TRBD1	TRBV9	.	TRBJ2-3	TGTGCCAGCAGCTGGGGACAGGGGGCAGATACGCAGTATTTT	CASSWGQGADTQYF
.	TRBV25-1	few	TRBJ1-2	TGTGCCAGCAGTGGGAACTATGGCTACACCTTC	CASSGNYGYTF
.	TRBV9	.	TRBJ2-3	TGTGCCAGCAGCGTAGAATCTCTCACAGATACGCAGTATTTT	CASSVESLTDTQYF
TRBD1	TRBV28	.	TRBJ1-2	TGTGCCAGCAGCGTCGGGACAGGGGTTTATGGCTACACCTTC	CASSVGTGVYGYTF
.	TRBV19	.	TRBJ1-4	TGTGCCAGTAGTTCCGCGGGGACAACCATTTTT	CASSSAGTTIF
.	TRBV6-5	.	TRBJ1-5	TGTGCCAGCACAACGACCTGGGGGGATCAGCCCCAGCATTTT	CASTTTWGDQPQHF
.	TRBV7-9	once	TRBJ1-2	TGTGCCAGCAGCCCGGACCGAGCTAACTATGGCTACACCTTC	CASSPDRANYGYTF
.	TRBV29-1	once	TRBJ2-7	TGCAGCGTTGAAGATCCTAGACTTGAGCAGTACTTC	CSVEDPRLEQYF
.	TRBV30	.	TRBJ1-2	TGTGCCTGGAGTCAAGGCCCAAGCTATGGCTACACCTTC	CAWSQGPSYGYTF
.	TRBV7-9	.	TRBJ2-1	TGTGCCAGCAGCTCACGGGCGGGCAATGAGCAGTTCTTC	CASSSRAGNEQFF
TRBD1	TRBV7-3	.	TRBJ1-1	TGTGCCAGCAGCTCTGCAGGGGGCTTGGGCACTGAAGCTTTCTTT	CASSSAGGLGTEAFF
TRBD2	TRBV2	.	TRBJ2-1	TGTGCCAGCAGTGTGAGGCGGGAGGCCATTGGAAATGAGCAGTTCTTC	CASSVRREAIGNEQFF
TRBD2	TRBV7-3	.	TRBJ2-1	TGTGCCAGCAGCCCAAGCAGGACTAGCGGGAGGGCTGGCAATGAGCAGTTCTTC	CASSPSRTSGRAGNEQFF
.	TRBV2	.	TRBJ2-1	TGTGCCAGCACCCGGCGCGGACAGCTTTACAATGAGCAGTTCTTC	CASTRRGQLYNEQFF
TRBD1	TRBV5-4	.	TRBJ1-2	TGTGCCAGCAGCCGACGACAGGGGGCGCTTTTTTATGGCTACACCTTC	CASSRRQGALFYGYTF
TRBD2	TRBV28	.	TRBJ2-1	TGTGCCAGCAGAAGGACTAGCGGGAGGTTGAACAATGAGCAGTTCTTC	CASRRTSGRLNNEQFF
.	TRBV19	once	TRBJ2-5	TGTGCCAGTAGTATGCCCCAAAGGAGCAGTCGGCAAGAGACCCAGTACTTC	CASSMPQRSSRQETQYF
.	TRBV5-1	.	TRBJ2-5	TGCGCCAGCAGCTTGGTCCCCGAGACGGAGACCCAGTACTTC	CASSLVPETETQYF
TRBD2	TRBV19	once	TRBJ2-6	TGTGCCAGTAGTTCCCGGACTAGCCGGACTAAAGGCGGGGCCAACGTCCTGACTTTC	CASSSRTSRTKGGANVLTF
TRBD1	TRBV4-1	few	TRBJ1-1	TGCGCCAGCAGCGCTCAGGGGGCCAGTGAAGCTTTCTTT	CASSAQGASEAFF
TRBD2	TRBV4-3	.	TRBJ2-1	TGCGCCAGCAGCCGACTAGCAGTAGACAATGAGCAGTTCTTC	CASSRLAVDNEQFF
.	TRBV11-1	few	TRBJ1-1	TGTGCCAGCAGCCCAACAACCGGAGGTGGGCAGGGGATCACTGAAGCTTTCTTT	CASSPTTGGGQGITEAFF
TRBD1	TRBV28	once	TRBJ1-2	TGTGCCAGCAGTAACCGGGGACAGGGGGCGCGGGGCTACACCTTC	CASSNRGQGARGYTF
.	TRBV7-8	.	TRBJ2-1	TGTGCCAGCAGCAAATCACGGACTAAGTACAATGAGCAGTTCTTC	CASSKSRTKYNEQFF
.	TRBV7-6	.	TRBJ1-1	TGTGCCAGCAGCCTCCAACCCGACAGCAACACTGAAGCTTTCTTT	CASSLQPDSNTEAFF
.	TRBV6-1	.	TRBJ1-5	TGTGCCAGCAGTGCAAGGGGGGGTTTCGGCAATCAGCCCCAGCATTTT	CASSARGGFGNQPQHF
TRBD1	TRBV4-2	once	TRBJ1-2	TGTGCCAGCAGCCAAGATGACACAGGGGGCTACGGCTACACCTTC	CASSQDDTGGYGYTF
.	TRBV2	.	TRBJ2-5	TGTGCCAGCAGTGAAGGGGAGGTGGGAATGGAGACCCAGTACTTC	CASSEGEVGMETQYF
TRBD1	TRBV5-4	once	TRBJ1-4	TGTGCCAGCAGCCTACAGGGGGGTAGAAATGAAAAACTGTTTTTT	CASSLQGGRNEKLFF
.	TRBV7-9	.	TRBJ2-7	TGTGCCAGCAGCCACAATGAGCAGTACTTC	CASSHNEQYF
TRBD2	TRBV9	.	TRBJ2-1	TGTGCCAGCACTCGGACTAGCGGGAGCCACAATGAGCAGTTCTTC	CASTRTSGSHNEQFF
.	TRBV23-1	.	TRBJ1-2	TGCGCCAGCAGTCAATCTGGAATGAGGGGGGGCTCTGGCTACACCTTC	CASSQSGMRGGSGYTF
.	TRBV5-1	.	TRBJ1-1	TGCGCCAGCAGCTTGGGCAGTTCGAACACTGAAGCTTTCTTT	CASSLGSSNTEAFF
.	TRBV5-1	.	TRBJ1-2	TGCGCCAGCAGCCCAGAGACAGCTAACTATGGCTACACCTTC	CASSPETANYGYTF
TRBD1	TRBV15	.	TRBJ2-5	TGTGCCACCAGCAGGGACAGGGCGTCGGAGACCCAGTACTTC	CATSRDRASETQYF
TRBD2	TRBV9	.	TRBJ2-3	TGTGCCAGCAGCCCAACTAGCGGTACCACAGATACGCAGTATTTT	CASSPTSGTTDTQYF
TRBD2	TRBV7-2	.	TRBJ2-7	TGTGCCAGCAGCCCTGAGACTAGCGGGAGGGTTATGGGGGGCGAGCAGTACTTC	CASSPETSGRVMGGEQYF
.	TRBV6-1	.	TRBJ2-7	TGTGCCACTGTCGGCGGACCCAGACCCCACGAGCAGTACTTC	CATVGGPRPHEQYF
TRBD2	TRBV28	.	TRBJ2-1	TGTGCCAGCAGTTTCCTTTCTGGACTAGCGGGAAAGGACAATGAGCAGTTCTTC	CASSFLSGLAGKDNEQFF
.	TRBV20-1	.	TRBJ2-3	TGCAGTTCAGGGAGACAAGATACGCAGTATTTT	CSSGRQDTQYF
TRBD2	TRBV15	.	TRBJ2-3	TGTGCCACCAGCAGGGGACTAGCGGGTGGGGCAGATACGCAGTATTTT	CATSRGLAGGADTQYF
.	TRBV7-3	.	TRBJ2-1	TGTGCCAGCAGCCAATTTCCGGCGCGAAATGAGCAGTTCTTC	CASSQFPARNEQFF